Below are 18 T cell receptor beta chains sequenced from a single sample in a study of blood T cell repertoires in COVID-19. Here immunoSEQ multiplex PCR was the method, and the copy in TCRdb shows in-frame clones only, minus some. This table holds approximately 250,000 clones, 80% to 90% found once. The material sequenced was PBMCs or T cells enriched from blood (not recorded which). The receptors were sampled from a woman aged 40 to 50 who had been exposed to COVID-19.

The CDR3 here is CASSLSGSYGYTF. The CDR3 region has the DNA TGTGCCAGCAGCTTATCAGGATCCTATGGCTACACCTTC. This rearrangement joins TRBV7-9 to TRBJ1-2; D gene unclear. The V gene lost 2 bases and the J gene lost 4 bases, with 8 bases spanning the gap. CDR3 length: 13 amino acids. CDR1 SEHNR and CDR2 FQNEAQ come from the germline V gene (reference sequence).

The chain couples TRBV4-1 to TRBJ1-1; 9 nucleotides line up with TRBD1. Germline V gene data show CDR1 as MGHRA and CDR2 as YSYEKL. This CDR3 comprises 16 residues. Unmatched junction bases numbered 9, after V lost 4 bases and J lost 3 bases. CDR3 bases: TGCGCCAGCAGCCCCCCCGACAGGGGGGAGGACACTGAAGCTTTCTTT. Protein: CASSPPDRGEDTEAFF.

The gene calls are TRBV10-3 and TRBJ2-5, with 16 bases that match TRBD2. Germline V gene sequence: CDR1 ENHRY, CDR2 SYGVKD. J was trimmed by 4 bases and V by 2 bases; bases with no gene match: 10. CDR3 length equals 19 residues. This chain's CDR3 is CAISEGPGLAGGPGETQYF. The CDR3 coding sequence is TGTGCCATCAGTGAGGGTCCGGGACTAGCGGGAGGGCCTGGAGAGACCCAGTACTTC.

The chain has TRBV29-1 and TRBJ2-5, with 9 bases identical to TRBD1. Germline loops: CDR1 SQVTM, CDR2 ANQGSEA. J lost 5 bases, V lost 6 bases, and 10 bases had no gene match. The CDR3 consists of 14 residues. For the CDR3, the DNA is TGCAGCGTCGGTGGTTCGGGGACAGGGGAGACCCAGTACTTC. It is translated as CSVGGSGTGETQYF.

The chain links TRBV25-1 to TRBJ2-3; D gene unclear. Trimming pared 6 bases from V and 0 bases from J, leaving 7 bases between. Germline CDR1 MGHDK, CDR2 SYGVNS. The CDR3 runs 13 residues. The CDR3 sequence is CASSLTSTDTQYF. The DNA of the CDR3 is TGTGCCAGCAGCTTAACTAGCACAGATACGCAGTATTTT.

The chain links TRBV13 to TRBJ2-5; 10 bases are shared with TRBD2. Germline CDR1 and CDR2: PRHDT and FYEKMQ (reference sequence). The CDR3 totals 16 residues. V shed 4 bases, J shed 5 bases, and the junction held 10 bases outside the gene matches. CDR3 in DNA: TGTGCCAGCAGCTCCCTCTTTTCTAGCGGGAGCGAGACCCAGTACTTC. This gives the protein CASSSLFSSGSETQYF. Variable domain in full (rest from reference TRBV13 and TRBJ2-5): AAGVIQSPRHLIKEKRETATLKCYPIPRHDTVYWYQQGPGQDPQFLISFYEKMQSDKGSIPDRFSAQQFSDYHSELNMSSLELGDSALYFCASSSLFSSGSETQYFGPGTRLLVL.

In DNA form, the CDR3 reads TGTGCCAGCAGCAAGGGGGGGACCGGGGAGCTGTTTTTT. It encodes CASSKGGTGELFF. The chain couples TRBV21-1 to TRBJ2-2; TRBD2, as called in the table, went unchecked against the DNA. TRBV21-1 is a pseudogene. The CDR3 has 13 residues.

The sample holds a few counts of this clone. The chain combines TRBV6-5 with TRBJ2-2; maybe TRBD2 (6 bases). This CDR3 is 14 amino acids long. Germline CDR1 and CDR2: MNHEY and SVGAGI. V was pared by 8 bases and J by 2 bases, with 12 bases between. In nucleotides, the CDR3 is TGTGCCAGCGGGGGGACCAGAAACACCGGGGAGCTGTTTTTT. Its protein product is CASGGTRNTGELFF.

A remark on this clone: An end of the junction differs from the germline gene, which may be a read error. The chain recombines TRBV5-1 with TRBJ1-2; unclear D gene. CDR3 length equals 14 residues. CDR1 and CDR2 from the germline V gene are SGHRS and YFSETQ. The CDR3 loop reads CASSLRGIDYGYTF. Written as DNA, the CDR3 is TGTGCCAGCAGCTTGCGCGGGATCGATTATGGCTACACCTTC. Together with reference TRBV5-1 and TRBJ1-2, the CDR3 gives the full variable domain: KAGVTQTPRYLIKTRGQQVTLSCSPISGHRSVSWYQQTPGQGLQFLFEYFSETQRNKGNFPGRFSGRQFSNSRSEMNVSTLELGDSALYLCASSLRGIDYGYTFGSGTRLTVV.

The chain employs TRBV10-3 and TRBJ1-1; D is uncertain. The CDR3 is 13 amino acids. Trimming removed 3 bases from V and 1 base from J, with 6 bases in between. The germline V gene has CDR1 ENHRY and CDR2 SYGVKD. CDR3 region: CAISDGENTEAFF. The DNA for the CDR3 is TGTGCCATCAGTGACGGGGAGAACACTGAAGCTTTCTTT.

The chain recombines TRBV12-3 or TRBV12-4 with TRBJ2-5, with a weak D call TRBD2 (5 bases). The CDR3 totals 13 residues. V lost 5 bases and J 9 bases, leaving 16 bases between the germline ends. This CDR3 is CASSPADGKAQYF. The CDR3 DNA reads TGTGCCAGCAGTCCAGCGGACGGAAAGGCCCAGTACTTC.

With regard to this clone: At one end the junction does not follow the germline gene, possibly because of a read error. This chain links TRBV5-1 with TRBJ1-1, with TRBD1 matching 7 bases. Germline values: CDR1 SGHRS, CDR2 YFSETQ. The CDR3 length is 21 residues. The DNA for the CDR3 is TGTGCCAGCAGCTTCCCGAGCACAGGGACAGATAATTCTCTATTGAACACTGAAGCTTTCTTT. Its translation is CASSFPSTGTDNSLLNTEAFF.

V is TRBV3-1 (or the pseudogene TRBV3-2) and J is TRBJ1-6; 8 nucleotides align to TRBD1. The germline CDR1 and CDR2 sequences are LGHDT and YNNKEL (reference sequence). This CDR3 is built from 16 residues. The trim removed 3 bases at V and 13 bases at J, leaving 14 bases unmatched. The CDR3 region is CASSHLGQGGSRPLHF. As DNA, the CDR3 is TGTGCCAGCAGCCACCTCGGACAGGGTGGTTCTAGGCCCCTCCACTTT.

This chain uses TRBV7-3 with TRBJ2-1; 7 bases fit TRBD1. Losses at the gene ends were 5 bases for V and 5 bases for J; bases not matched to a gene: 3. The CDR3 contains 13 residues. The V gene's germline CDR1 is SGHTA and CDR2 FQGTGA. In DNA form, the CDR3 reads TGTGCCAGCAGCAGGGGGCAAAACAATGAGCAGTTCTTC. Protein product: CASSRGQNNEQFF.

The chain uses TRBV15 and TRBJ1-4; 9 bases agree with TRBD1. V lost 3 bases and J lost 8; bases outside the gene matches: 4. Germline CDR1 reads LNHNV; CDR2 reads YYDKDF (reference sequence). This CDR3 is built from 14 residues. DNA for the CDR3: TGTGCCACCAGCAGGGACAGGGGTGGGGAAAAACTGTTTTTT. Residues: CATSRDRGGEKLFF.

The CDR3 spells CASSLDLGVEGQYF. The CDR3 DNA is TGTGCCAGCAGCTTAGATCTCGGGGTGGAAGGGCAGTACTTC. The chain joins TRBV11-2 to TRBJ2-7, with D maybe TRBD2 (5 bases). This CDR3 contains 14 residues. Trimming took off 0 bases at V and 9 bases at J, with 15 bases between the two ends. The germline V gene has CDR1 SGHAT and CDR2 FQNNGV.

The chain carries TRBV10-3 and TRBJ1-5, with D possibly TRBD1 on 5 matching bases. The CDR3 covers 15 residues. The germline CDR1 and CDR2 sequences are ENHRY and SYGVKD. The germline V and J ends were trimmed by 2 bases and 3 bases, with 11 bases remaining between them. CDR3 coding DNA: TGTGCCATCAGTGAGGGGGGGGTAACCAATCAGCCCCAGCATTTT. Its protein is CAISEGGVTNQPQHF.

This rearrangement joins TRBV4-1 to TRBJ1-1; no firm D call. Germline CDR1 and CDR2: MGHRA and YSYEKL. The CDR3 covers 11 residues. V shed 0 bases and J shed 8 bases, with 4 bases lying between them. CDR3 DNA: TGCGCCAGCAGCCAAGAGGCAGAAGCTTTCTTT. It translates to CASSQEAEAFF.